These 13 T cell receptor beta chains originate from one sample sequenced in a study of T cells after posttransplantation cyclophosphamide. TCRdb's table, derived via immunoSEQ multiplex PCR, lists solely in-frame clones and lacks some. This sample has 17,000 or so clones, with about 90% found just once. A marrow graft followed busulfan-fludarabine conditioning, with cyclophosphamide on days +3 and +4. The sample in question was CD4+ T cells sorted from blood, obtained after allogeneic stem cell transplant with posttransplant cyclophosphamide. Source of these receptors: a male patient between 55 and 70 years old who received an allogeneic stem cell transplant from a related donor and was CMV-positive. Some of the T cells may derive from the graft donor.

CDR3 in amino acids: CASSPGAAQETQYF. In DNA, the CDR3 is TGTGCCAGCTCCCCAGGGGCAGCCCAAGAGACCCAGTACTTC. The chain joins TRBV18 to TRBJ2-5, with D tentatively TRBD1 (6 bases). V lost 6 bases to trimming and J lost 1 base, with 12 bases between them. Germline V lookup: CDR1 KGHSH, CDR2 LQKENI. The CDR3 contains 14 residues.

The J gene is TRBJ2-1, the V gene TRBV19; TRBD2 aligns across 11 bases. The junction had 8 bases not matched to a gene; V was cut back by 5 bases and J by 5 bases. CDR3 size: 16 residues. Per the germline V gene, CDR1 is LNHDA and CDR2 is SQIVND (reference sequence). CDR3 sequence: CASSQLGTSGHNEQFF. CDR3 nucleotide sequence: TGTGCCAGTAGTCAACTCGGGACTAGCGGACACAATGAGCAGTTCTTC.

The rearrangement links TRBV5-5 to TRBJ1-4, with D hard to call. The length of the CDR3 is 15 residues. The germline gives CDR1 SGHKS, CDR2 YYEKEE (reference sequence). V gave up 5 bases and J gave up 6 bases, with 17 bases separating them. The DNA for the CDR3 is TGTGCCAGCAGTCGGGGATGGGGTGGGGATGAAAAACTGTTTTTT. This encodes CASSRGWGGDEKLFF.

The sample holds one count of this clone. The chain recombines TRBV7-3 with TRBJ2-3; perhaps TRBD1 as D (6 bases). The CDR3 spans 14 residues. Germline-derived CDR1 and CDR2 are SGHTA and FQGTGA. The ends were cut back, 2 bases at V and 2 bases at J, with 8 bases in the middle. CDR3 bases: TGTGCCAGCAGCTTAGGACAGATCACAGATACGCAGTATTTT. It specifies CASSLGQITDTQYF.

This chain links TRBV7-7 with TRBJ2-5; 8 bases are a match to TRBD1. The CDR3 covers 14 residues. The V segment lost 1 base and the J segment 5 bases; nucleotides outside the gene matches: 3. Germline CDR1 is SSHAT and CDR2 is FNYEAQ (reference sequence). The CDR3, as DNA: TGTGCCAGCAGCTTAGGACAGGGGATGGAGACCCAGTACTTC. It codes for CASSLGQGMETQYF.

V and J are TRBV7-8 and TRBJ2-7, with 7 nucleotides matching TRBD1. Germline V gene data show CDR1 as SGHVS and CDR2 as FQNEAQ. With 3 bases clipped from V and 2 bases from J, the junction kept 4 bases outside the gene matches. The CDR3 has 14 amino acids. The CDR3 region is CASSFGTVPYEQYF. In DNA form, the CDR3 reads TGTGCCAGCAGCTTCGGGACAGTTCCCTACGAGCAGTACTTC.

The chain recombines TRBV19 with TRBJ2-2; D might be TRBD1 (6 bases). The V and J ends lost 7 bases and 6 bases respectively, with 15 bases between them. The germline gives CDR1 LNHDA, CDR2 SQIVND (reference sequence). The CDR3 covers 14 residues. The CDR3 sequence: CASKFQTGPGELFF. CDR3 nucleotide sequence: TGTGCCAGTAAATTTCAAACAGGGCCCGGGGAGCTGTTTTTT.

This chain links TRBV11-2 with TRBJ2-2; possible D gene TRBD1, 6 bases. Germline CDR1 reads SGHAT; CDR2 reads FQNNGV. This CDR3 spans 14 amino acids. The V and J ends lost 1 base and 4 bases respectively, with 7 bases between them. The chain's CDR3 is CASSLGGLTGELFF. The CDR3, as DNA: TGTGCCAGCAGCTTAGGGGGGCTCACCGGGGAGCTGTTTTTT.

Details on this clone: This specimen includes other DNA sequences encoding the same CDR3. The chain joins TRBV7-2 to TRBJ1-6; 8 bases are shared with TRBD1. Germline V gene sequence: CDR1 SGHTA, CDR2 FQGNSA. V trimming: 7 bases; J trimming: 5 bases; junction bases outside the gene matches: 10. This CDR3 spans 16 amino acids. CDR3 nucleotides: TGTGCCAGCACCTACCAGGGGGCGCAGAATAATTCACCCCTCCACTTT. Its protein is CASTYQGAQNNSPLHF.

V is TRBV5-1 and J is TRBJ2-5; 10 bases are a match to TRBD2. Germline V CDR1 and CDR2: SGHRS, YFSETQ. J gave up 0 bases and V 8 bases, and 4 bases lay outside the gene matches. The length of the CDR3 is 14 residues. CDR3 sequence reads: CASSAGGYQETQYF. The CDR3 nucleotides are TGCGCCAGTTCAGCGGGGGGGTACCAAGAGACCCAGTACTTC.

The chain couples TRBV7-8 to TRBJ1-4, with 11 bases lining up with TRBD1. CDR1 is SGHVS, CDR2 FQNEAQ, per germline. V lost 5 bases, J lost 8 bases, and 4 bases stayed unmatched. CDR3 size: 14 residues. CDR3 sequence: CASSVDRGREKLFF. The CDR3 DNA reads TGTGCCAGCAGCGTGGACAGGGGGCGAGAAAAACTGTTTTTT.

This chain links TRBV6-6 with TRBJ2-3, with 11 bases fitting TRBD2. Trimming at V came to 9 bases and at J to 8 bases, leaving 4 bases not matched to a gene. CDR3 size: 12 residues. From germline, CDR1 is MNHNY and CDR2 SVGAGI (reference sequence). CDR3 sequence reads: CASTSGGGTQYF. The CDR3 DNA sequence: TGTGCCAGTACTAGCGGGGGCGGTACGCAGTATTTT.

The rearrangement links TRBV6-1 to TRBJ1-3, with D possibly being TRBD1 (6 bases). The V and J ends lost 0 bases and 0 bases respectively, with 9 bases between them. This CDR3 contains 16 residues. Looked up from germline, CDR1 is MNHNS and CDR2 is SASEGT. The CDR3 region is CASSEARGSSGNTIYF. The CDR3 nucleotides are TGTGCCAGCAGTGAAGCCAGGGGTAGCTCTGGAAACACCATATATTTT.